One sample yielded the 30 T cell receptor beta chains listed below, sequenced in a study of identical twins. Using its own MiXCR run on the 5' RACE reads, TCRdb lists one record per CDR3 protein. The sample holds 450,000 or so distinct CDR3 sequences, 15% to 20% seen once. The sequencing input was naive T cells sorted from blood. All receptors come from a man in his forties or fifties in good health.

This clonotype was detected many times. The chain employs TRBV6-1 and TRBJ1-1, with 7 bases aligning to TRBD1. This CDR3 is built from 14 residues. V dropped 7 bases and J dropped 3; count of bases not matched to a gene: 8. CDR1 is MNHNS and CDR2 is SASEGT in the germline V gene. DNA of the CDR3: TGTGCCAGCAATAAACCGGGACAGTACACTGAAGCTTTCTTT. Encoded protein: CASNKPGQYTEAFF.

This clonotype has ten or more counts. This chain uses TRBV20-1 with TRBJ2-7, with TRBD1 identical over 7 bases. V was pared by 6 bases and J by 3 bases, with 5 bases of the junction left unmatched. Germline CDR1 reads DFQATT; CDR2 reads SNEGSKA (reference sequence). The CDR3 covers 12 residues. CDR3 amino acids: CSADRDSYEQYF. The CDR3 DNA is TGCAGTGCAGACCGGGACAGCTACGAGCAGTACTTC.

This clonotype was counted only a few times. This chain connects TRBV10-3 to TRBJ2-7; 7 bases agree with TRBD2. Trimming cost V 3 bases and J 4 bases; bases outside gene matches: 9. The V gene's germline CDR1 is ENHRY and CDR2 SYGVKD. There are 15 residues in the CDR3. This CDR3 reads CAISERTGEGYEQYF. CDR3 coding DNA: TGTGCCATCAGTGAAAGGACTGGGGAGGGATACGAGCAGTACTTC.

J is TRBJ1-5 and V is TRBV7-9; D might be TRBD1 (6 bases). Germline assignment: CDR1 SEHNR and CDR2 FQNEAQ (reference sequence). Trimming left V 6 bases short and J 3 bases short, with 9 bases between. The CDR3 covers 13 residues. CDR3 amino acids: CASSTGNNQPQHF. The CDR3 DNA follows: TGTGCCAGCAGTACAGGGAACAATCAGCCCCAGCATTTT.

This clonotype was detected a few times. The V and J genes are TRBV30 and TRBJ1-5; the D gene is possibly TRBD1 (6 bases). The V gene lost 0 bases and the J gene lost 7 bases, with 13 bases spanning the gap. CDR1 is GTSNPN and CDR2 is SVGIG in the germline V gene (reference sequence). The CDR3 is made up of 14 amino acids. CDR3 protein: CAWSVFGGAQPQHF. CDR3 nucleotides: TGTGCCTGGAGTGTATTCGGGGGGGCACAGCCCCAGCATTTT.

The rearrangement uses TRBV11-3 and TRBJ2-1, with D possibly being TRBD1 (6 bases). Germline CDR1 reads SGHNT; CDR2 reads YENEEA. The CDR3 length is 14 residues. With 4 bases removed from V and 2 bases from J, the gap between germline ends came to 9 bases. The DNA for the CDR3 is TGTGCCAGCAGCTGGGGGCCCACCTACAATGAGCAGTTCTTC. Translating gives CASSWGPTYNEQFF.

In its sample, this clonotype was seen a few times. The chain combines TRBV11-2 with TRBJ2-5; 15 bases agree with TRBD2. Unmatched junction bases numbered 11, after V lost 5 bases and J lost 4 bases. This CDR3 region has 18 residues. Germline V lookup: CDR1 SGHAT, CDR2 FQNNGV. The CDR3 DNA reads TGTGCCAGCAGCCCACGGACTAGCGGGGGGGCCTCTGGAGAGACCCAGTACTTC. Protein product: CASSPRTSGGASGETQYF.

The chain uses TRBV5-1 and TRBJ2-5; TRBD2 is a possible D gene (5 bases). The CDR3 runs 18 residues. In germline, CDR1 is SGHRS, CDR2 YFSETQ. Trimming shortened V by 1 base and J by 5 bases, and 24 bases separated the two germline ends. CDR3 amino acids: CASSLFSGSRSPVETQYF. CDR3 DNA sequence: TGCGCCAGCAGCTTGTTTTCGGGGTCCCGCAGTCCCGTGGAGACCCAGTACTTC.

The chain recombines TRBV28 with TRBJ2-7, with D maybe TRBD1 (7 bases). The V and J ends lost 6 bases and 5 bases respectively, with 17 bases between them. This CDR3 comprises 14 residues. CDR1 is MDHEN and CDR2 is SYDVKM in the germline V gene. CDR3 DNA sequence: TGTGCCAGCAGCCCCAGGGGGGACCTCAACGAGCAGTACTTC. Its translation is CASSPRGDLNEQYF. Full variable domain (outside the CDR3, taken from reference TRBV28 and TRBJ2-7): DVKVTQSSRYLVKRTGEKVFLECVQDMDHENMFWYRQDPGLGLRLIYFSYDVKMKEKGDIPEGYSVSREKKERFSLILESASTNQTSMYLCASSPRGDLNEQYFGPGTRLTVT.

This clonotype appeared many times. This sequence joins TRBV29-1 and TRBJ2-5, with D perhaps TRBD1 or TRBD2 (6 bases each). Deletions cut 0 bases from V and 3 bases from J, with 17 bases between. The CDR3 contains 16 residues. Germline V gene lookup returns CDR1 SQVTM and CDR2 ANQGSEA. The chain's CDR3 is CSVEDPVGGWEETQYF. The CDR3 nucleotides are TGCAGCGTTGAAGATCCAGTGGGGGGCTGGGAAGAGACCCAGTACTTC.

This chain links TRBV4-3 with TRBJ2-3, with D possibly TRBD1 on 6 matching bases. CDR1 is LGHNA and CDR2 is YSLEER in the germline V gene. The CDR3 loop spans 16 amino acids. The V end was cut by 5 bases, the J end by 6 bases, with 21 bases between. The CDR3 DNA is TGCGCCAGCAGCACACCCGGCGACAGGTTCACGGATACGCAGTATTTT. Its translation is CASSTPGDRFTDTQYF.

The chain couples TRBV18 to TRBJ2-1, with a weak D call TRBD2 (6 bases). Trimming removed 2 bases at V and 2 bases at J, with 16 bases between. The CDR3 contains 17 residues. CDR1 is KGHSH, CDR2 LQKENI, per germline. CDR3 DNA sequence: TGTGCCAGCTCACCAACGGCTAGCGATGTTACCTACAATGAGCAGTTCTTC. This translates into CASSPTASDVTYNEQFF. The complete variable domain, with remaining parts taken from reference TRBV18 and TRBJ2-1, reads NAGVMQNPRHLVRRRGQEARLRCSPMKGHSHVYWYRQLPEEGLKFMVYLQKENIIDESGMPKERFSAEFPKEGPSILRIQQVVRGDSAAYFCASSPTASDVTYNEQFFGPGTRLTVL.

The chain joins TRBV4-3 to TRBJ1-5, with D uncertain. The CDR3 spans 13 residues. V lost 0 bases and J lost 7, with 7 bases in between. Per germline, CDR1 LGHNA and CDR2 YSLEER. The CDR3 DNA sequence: TGCGCCAGCAGCCAAGATGGGCAACAGCCCCAGCATTTT. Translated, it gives CASSQDGQQPQHF.

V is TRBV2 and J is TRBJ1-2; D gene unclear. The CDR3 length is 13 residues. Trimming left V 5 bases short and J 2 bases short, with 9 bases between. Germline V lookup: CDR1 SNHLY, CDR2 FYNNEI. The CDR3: CASSTASNYGYTF. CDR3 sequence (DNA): TGTGCCAGCAGTACAGCCTCGAACTATGGCTACACCTTC.

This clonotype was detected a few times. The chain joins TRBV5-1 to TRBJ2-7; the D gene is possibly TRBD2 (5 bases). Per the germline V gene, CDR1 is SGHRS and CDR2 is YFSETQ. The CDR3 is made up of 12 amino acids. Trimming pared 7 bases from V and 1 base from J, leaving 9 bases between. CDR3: CASRDTSYEQYF. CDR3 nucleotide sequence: TGCGCCAGCCGGGATACATCCTACGAGCAGTACTTC.

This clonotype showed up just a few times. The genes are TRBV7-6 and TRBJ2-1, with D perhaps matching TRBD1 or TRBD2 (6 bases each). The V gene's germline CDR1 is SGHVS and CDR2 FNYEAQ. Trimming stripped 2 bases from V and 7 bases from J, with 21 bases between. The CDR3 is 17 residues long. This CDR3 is CASSLRGKAEGGNEQFF. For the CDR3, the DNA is TGTGCCAGCAGCTTAAGGGGAAAAGCGGAGGGGGGAAATGAGCAGTTCTTC.

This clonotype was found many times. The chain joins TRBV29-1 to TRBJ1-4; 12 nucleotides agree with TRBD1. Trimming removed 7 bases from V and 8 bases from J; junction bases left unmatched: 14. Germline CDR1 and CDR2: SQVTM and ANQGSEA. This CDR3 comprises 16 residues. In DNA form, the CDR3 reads TGCAGCGCCGAAGCTCGGGGACAGGGGGCTCGGGAAAAACTGTTTTTT. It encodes CSAEARGQGAREKLFF.

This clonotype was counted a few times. CDR3 region: CASSIRGTQSYEQYF. In DNA, the CDR3 is TGTGCCAGCAGCATACGCGGGACACAATCCTACGAGCAGTACTTC. The J gene is TRBJ2-7, the V gene TRBV7-8; TRBD1 or TRBD2 may be the D gene (6 bases each). The CDR3 is 15 amino acids. Trimming removed 5 bases at V and 1 base at J, with 15 bases between. The germline gives CDR1 SGHVS, CDR2 FQNEAQ. The entire variable domain, with the rest obtained from reference TRBV7-8 and TRBJ2-7, is as follows: GAGVSQSPRYKVAKRGQDVALRCDPISGHVSLFWYQQALGQGPEFLTYFQNEAQLDKSGLPSDRFFAERPEGSVSTLKIQRTQQEDSAVYLCASSIRGTQSYEQYFGPGTRLTVT.

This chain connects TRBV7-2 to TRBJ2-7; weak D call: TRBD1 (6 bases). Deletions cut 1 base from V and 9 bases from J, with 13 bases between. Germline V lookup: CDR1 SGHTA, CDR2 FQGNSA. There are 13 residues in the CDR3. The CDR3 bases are TGTGCCAGCAGCTTAGGGGGGCCGGACTCGCAGTACTTC. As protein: CASSLGGPDSQYF. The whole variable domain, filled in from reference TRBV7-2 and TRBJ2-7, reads GAGVSQSPSNKVTEKGKDVELRCDPISGHTALYWYRQSLGQGLEFLIYFQGNSAPDKSGLPSDRFSAERTGGSVSTLTIQRTQQEDSAVYLCASSLGGPDSQYFGPGTRLTVT.

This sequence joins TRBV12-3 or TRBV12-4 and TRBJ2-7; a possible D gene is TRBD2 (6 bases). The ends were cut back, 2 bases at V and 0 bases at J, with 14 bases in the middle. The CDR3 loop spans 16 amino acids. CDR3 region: CASSLIRGARSYEQYF. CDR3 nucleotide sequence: TGTGCCAGCAGTTTAATTCGCGGGGCCCGCTCCTACGAGCAGTACTTC.

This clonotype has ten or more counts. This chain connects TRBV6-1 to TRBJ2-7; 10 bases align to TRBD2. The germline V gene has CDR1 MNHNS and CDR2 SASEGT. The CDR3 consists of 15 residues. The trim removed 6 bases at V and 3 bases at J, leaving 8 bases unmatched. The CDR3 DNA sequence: TGTGCCAGCAGCAAACTTGGGACTAGCGACTACGAGCAGTACTTC. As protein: CASSKLGTSDYEQYF.

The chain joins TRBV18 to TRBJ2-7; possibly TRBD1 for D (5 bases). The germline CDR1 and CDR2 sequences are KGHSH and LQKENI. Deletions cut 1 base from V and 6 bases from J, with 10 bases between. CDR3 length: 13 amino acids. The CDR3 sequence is CASSPQGFGEQYF. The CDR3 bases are TGTGCCAGCTCACCACAGGGGTTCGGCGAGCAGTACTTC.

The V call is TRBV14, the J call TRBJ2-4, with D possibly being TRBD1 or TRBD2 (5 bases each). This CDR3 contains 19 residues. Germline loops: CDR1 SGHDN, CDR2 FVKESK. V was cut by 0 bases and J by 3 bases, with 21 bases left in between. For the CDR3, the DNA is TGTGCCAGCAGCCAAGAGTCAGGGATCGACTACTACGACAAAAACATTCAGTACTTC. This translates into CASSQESGIDYYDKNIQYF.

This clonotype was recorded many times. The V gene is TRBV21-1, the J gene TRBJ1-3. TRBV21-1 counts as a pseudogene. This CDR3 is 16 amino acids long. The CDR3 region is CASKVRRSVSGNTIYF. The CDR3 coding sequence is TGTGCCAGCAAGGTTCGCAGGTCGGTCTCTGGAAACACCATATATTTT.

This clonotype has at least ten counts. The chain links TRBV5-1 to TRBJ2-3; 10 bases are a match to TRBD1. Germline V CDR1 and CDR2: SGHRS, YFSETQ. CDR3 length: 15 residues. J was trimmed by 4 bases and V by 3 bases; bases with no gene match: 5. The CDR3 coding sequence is TGCGCCAGCAGCTCGGGACAGGGGCGATCAGATACGCAGTATTTT. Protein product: CASSSGQGRSDTQYF.

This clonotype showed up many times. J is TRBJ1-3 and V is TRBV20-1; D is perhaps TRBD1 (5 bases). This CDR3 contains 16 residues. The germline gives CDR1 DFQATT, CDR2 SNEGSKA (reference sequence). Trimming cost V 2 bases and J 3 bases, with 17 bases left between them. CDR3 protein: CSARLFRGGDGNTIYF. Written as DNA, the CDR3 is TGCAGTGCTAGATTATTTCGGGGAGGGGATGGAAACACCATATATTTT.

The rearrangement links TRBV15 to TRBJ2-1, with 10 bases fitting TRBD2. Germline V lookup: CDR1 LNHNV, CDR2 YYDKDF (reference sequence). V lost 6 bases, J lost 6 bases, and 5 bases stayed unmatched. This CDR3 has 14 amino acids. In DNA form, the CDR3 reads TGTGCCACCAGAATTAGCGGGGGGTCCAATGAGCAGTTCTTC. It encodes CATRISGGSNEQFF.

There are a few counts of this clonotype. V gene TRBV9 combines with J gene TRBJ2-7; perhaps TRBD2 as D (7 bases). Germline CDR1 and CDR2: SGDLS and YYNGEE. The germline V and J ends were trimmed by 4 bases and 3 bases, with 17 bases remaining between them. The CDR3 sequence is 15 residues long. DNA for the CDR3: TGTGCCAGCAGCCCCCTTGCAGGGGAGGGCTACGAGCAGTACTTC. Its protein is CASSPLAGEGYEQYF.

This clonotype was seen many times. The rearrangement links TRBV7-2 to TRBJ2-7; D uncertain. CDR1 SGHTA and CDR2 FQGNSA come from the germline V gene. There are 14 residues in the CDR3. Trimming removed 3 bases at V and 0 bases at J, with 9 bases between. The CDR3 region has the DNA TGTGCCAGCAGCTTTTTTTCCAGCTCCTACGAGCAGTACTTC. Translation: CASSFFSSSYEQYF.

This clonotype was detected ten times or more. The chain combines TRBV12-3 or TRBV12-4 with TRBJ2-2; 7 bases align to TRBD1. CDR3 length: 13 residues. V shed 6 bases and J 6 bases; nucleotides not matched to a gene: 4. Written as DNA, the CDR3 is TGTGCCAGCAGCCGACAGGGTCCCGGGGAGCTGTTTTTT. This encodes CASSRQGPGELFF.